The sequence of this TCR beta chain was determined in a study of CD8+ T cells in alopecia areata. In the study overall: A 6-month period off drug followed tofacitinib, which lasted 6 to 18 months. Notes on the study in general: During tofacitinib treatment, many expanded lesional clones remained in scalp and blood. An increase in clonality over normal scalp was evident in lesional scalp, especially alopecia totalis/universalis. Possibly as an HLA-related effect, TCR sharing across patients appeared less clear than in mice.

The authors extracted RNA and reverse transcribed it into cDNA as the sequencing template. Method: immunoSEQ multiplex PCR; TCRdb's copy keeps in-frame clones and lacks some. The sample holds roughly 190,000 clones; 60% are singletons and the top ten take approximately 1%. Treatment reported: oral pan-JAK inhibitor, 5-10 mg twice daily. The CDR3 consists of 13 residues. Germline CDR1 is LGHNA and CDR2 is YSLEER. V lost 4 bases to trimming and J lost 12 bases; unmatched junction nucleotides: 6. As to this clone: Its specificity is unknown.

Source: CD4+ T cells sorted from blood, taken at week 24, from a patient treated with tofacitinib. The rearrangement uses TRBV4-3 and TRBJ2-1, with 10 bases that match TRBD2. The sequence derives from a human donor with alopecia areata. In DNA form, the CDR3 reads TGCGCCAGCAGCCCTCTAGCGGGGGAAGGGCAGTTCTTC. It yields the protein CASSPLAGEGQFF.